The rows below give T cell receptor beta chains drawn from one sample of a study of response to subunit inactivated influenza vaccine. One entry per CDR3 protein results from TCRdb running MiXCR on the RT-PCR reads. Of roughly 570,000 distinct CDR3 sequences listed, 14% are singletons. This sample comprised PBMCs from blood, obtained roughly 13 days after vaccination. The receptors were gathered from a man aged 50 to 59 who received an inactivated influenza vaccine. The CDR3 runs from the conserved cysteine through the conserved F or W. D genes are given only for firm matches. Not all rows give a size; the values are once, few, many and, for expanded clones, a class.

V	size	D	J	CDR3	DNA
TRBV3-1	-	TRBD2	TRBJ2-1	CASSLWTSGGGEQFF	TGTGCCAGCAGCCTTTGGACTAGCGGGGGTGGTGAGCAGTTCTTC
TRBV5-5	few	TRBD2	TRBJ2-7	CASSSTSGLSYEQYF	TGTGCCAGCAGCTCGACTAGCGGACTTTCCTACGAGCAGTACTTC
TRBV20-1	few	-	TRBJ2-2	CSASFLGVGELFF	TGCAGTGCTAGCTTCTTAGGGGTCGGGGAGCTGTTTTTT
TRBV10-3	-	-	TRBJ2-2	CAISEGTNTGELFF	TGTGCCATCAGTGAAGGAACAAACACCGGGGAGCTGTTTTTT
TRBV7-3	-	-	TRBJ2-7	CASSTTRKDEQYF	TGTGCCAGCAGCACCACTAGGAAGGACGAGCAGTACTTC
TRBV4-1	-	-	TRBJ2-5	CASSHGQPGLMTQYF	TGCGCCAGCAGCCACGGACAGCCTGGGTTAATGACCCAGTACTTC
TRBV20-1	-	TRBD1	TRBJ1-6	CSARDQGQGYSPLHF	TGCAGTGCTAGAGATCAGGGACAGGGGTATTCACCCCTCCACTTT
TRBV6-1	few	-	TRBJ1-1	CASSEYRVLNTEAFF	TGTGCCAGCAGTGAATACAGGGTTCTCAACACTGAAGCTTTCTTT
TRBV2	-	TRBD1	TRBJ1-1	CASRQGEMNTEAFF	TGTGCCAGCAGGCAGGGGGAGATGAACACTGAAGCTTTCTTT
TRBV5-1	many	-	TRBJ2-3	CASSLDLNTQYF	TGCGCCAGCAGCTTGGATTTAAATACGCAGTATTTT
TRBV7-2	-	-	TRBJ1-2	CASSLGSIYGYTF	TGTGCCAGCAGCTTAGGCAGTATCTATGGCTACACCTTC
TRBV20-1	few	TRBD1	TRBJ1-2	CSASGRAGGLDYGYTF	TGCAGTGCTAGTGGGAGGGCAGGGGGCTTGGACTATGGCTACACCTTC
TRBV7-3	-	-	TRBJ1-1	CASSLTPVLNTEAFF	TGTGCCAGCAGCTTAACTCCGGTTCTGAACACTGAAGCTTTCTTT
TRBV11-2	few	-	TRBJ1-5	CASSTAPYQPQHF	TGTGCCAGCAGCACAGCCCCATATCAGCCCCAGCATTTT
TRBV20-1	few	-	TRBJ1-5	CCARDSRGQVNQPQHF	TGCTGTGCTAGAGATTCACGGGGGCAGGTTAATCAGCCCCAGCATTTT
TRBV28	-	-	TRBJ2-3	CASGPRGIAYF	TGTGCCAGCGGTCCAAGGGGGATTGCGTATTTT
TRBV7-3	-	-	TRBJ2-3	CASGGASTDTQYF	TGTGCCAGCGGGGGGGCGAGCACAGATACGCAGTATTTT
TRBV20-1	many	-	TRBJ1-1	CSASRKGTMNTEAFF	TGCAGTGCTAGTAGAAAGGGAACCATGAACACTGAAGCTTTCTTT
TRBV4-3	-	-	TRBJ1-1	CASTPSGGLQNTEAFF	TGCGCCAGCACCCCTTCGGGGGGCCTCCAAAACACTGAAGCTTTCTTT
TRBV7-9	few	-	TRBJ2-5	CASSLGPAPQETQYF	TGTGCCAGCAGCTTAGGTCCCGCTCCTCAAGAGACCCAGTACTTC
TRBV12-3/TRBV12-4	-	-	TRBJ1-1	CASAKDGEAFF	TGTGCCAGCGCAAAGGATGGTGAAGCTTTCTTT
TRBV7-3	-	TRBD1	TRBJ2-3	CASSLRGPGQGAPKGTDTQYF	TGTGCCAGCAGCTTAAGGGGACCGGGACAGGGGGCGCCGAAGGGCACAGATACGCAGTATTTT
TRBV12-3/TRBV12-4	many	-	TRBJ2-7	CASSRQSSYEQYF	TGTGCCAGCAGCAGACAGAGCTCCTACGAGCAGTACTTC
TRBV20-1	few	-	TRBJ1-3	CSAFHGDFGNTIYF	TGCAGTGCTTTCCACGGAGATTTTGGAAACACCATATATTTT
TRBV20-1	few	-	TRBJ2-7	CSASRRSPYEQYF	TGCAGTGCCAGCAGAAGGAGCCCCTACGAGCAGTACTTC
TRBV12-3/TRBV12-4	few	-	TRBJ1-6	CASSRHGQNSPLHF	TGTGCCAGCAGCCGCCACGGACAGAATTCACCCCTCCACTTT
TRBV5-1	-	TRBD2	TRBJ2-3	CASSFQRGGSTDTQYF	TGCGCCAGCAGCTTTCAGCGGGGCGGCAGCACAGATACGCAGTATTTT
TRBV3-1	-	-	TRBJ1-4	CASSRGTQEKLFF	TGTGCCAGTTCAAGGGGGACTCAAGAAAAACTGTTTTTT
TRBV6-2/TRBV6-3	few	TRBD2	TRBJ2-5	CASSYSISSGETQYF	TGTGCCAGCAGTTACTCGATCTCTAGCGGAGAGACCCAGTACTTC
TRBV28	once	TRBD1	TRBJ1-2	CASIPTGVNYGYTF	TGTGCCAGCATTCCGACAGGGGTAAACTATGGCTACACCTTC
TRBV4-1	many	-	TRBJ1-6	CASSHIYRARNSPLHF	TGCGCCAGCAGCCACATCTACAGGGCGCGCAATTCACCCCTCCACTTT
TRBV11-2	few	TRBD1	TRBJ2-4	CASSIQGSKNIQYF	TGTGCCAGCAGCATACAGGGGTCCAAAAACATTCAGTACTTC
TRBV20-1	few	TRBD1	TRBJ1-5	CSVIPGQGGQPQHF	TGCAGTGTTATACCGGGACAGGGGGGTCAGCCCCAGCATTTT
TRBV19	many	-	TRBJ2-1	CASSQGEGLGEQFF	TGTGCCAGTAGTCAGGGGGAGGGGTTAGGTGAGCAGTTCTTC
TRBV18	-	TRBD2	TRBJ2-5	CASSPPSGKETQYF	TGTGCCAGCTCACCTCCTAGCGGAAAAGAGACCCAGTACTTC
TRBV6-1	-	TRBD1	TRBJ2-7	CASSEGYRGVQYF	TGTGCCAGCAGTGAGGGGTACAGGGGAGTGCAGTACTTC
TRBV20-1	few	TRBD2	TRBJ2-1	CSASAQAGGFYNEQFF	TGCAGTGCTAGTGCCCAAGCGGGAGGGTTCTACAATGAGCAGTTCTTC
TRBV12-3/TRBV12-4	-	-	TRBJ1-4	CASGLQRVNEKLFF	TGTGCCAGCGGACTTCAGAGGGTTAATGAAAAACTGTTTTTT
TRBV12-3/TRBV12-4	-	-	TRBJ2-3	CASSIGGGTDTQYF	TGTGCCAGCAGTATAGGGGGGGGCACAGATACGCAGTATTTT
TRBV7-2	-	-	TRBJ1-3	CASSPIGYSGNTIYF	TGTGCCAGCAGCCCTATTGGTTACTCTGGAAACACCATATATTTT
TRBV20-1	-	-	TRBJ2-7	CSAIWAYEQYF	TGCAGTGCTATCTGGGCCTACGAGCAGTACTTC
TRBV30	-	TRBD1	TRBJ2-7	CAWSEGTGINEQYF	TGTGCCTGGAGTGAAGGGACAGGGATAAACGAGCAGTACTTC
TRBV15	-	-	TRBJ2-7	CATSREGGFYEQYF	TGTGCCACCAGCAGAGAGGGGGGTTTCTACGAGCAGTACTTC
TRBV7-6	few	-	TRBJ2-1	CASRSRVGGRNEQFF	TGTGCCAGCAGGTCCCGAGTCGGAGGTCGCAATGAGCAGTTCTTC
TRBV24-1	once	-	TRBJ2-1	CATSDFFSGLDEQFF	TGTGCCACCAGTGATTTTTTTTCGGGGCTAGATGAGCAGTTCTTC
TRBV4-3	few	-	TRBJ2-7	CASSQDTHRDDEQYF	TGCGCCAGCAGCCAAGATACGCACAGGGACGACGAGCAGTACTTC
TRBV5-1	few	-	TRBJ1-2	CASSHRGHAYGYTF	TGCGCCAGCAGCCACCGGGGACACGCCTATGGCTACACCTTC
TRBV20-1	-	-	TRBJ2-3	CSATQVGGTDTQYF	TGCAGTGCTACCCAGGTGGGGGGCACAGATACGCAGTATTTT
TRBV2	-	-	TRBJ2-5	CASSQEQEETQYF	TGTGCCAGCAGCCAAGAGCAAGAAGAGACCCAGTACTTC
TRBV4-3	few	TRBD1	TRBJ2-3	CASSQLRQGSTQYF	TGCGCCAGCAGCCAATTACGACAGGGCAGTACGCAGTATTTT
TRBV20-1	many	TRBD2	TRBJ2-1	CSARGIPGLAGYNEQFF	TGCAGTGCTAGAGGTATTCCGGGACTAGCGGGATACAATGAGCAGTTCTTC
TRBV6-6	many	-	TRBJ2-7	CASSYDATYEQYF	TGTGCCAGCAGTTACGACGCCACCTACGAGCAGTACTTC
TRBV24-1	few	TRBD1	TRBJ2-1	CATSDLQIGQGQQFF	TGTGCCACCAGTGATTTGCAAATCGGACAGGGCCAGCAGTTCTTC
TRBV5-1	few	TRBD1	TRBJ1-5	CASRRTGGEGPQHF	TGCGCCAGCAGGAGGACAGGGGGCGAGGGGCCCCAGCATTTT